The sequence of this T cell receptor beta chain was determined in a study of blood T cells in healthy people across ages (dated by TCRdb to the mid-2010s). Looking at the study overall: Template switching captured roughly one uniquely barcoded TCR beta cDNA molecule per two T cells in model experiments. Age-related changes in TCR beta repertoire diversity were measured in the study by deep sequencing normalized with unique cDNA molecular identifiers. Donors were grouped into four age groups: young (average approximately 15 years), middle-aged (about 38), aged (around 66) and long-lived (around 80). For two donors (one aged 18 to 29 and one aged 80 or older), the study analyzed two additional independent replicas of 1 million unique cDNA reads from the same blood draw. Summary of the overall study and its limitations: Since profiling was done on bulk unsorted PBMCs, naive and antigen-experienced compartments could not be conclusively compared. As age increased, observed TCR beta diversity per million T cells dropped in a roughly linear way, and a significant reduction was already evident by age 40. Estimates of total diversity based on one million sequenced T cells were considered lower bounds and underestimates. A strong correlation was found between observed TCR beta diversity and the percentage of naive T cells measured by flow cytometry. The long-lived group showed more naive CD4+ T cells, fewer expanded clones and increased TCR diversity than the aged group, suggesting age selection. Because the CMV infection status of the donors was unknown, age-related changes in expanded clonotypes may potentially have been confounded.

Note on this clonotype: Which antigen it targets is not known. No per-base quality is available; no much larger clone lies one base away.

The germline V gene encodes CDR1 SEHNR and CDR2 FQNEAQ (reference sequence). The CDR3 contains 15 residues, cysteine and phenylalanine counted. The kept DNA is CDR3 alone, 45 bases in frame from the first base. V is pared back by 1 base and J by 0 bases, with 6 bases lying between the germline termini. Receptor libraries were prepared by 5' RACE. Data came from an Illumina HiSeq 2500. The second PCR ran for roughly 6 to 11 cycles and used a J-beta primer mix along with a sample-barcoded 5' primer. A unique molecular identifier was introduced onto each TCR beta cDNA molecule by a template-switch 5' adaptor carrying 12 random nucleotides. Each sample yielded at least 3 million CDR3-containing paired-end reads. First-strand cDNA was synthesized from all RNA with the Mint cDNA synthesis kit, primed by a TRBC-specific oligonucleotide. After uracil-DNA glycosylase treatment, a first 18-cycle PCR used universal primers M1SS and BC2_uni_R on all cDNA. In the original analysis: Each sample was normalized by randomly selecting 1 million high-quality reads, each carrying a distinct molecular identifier. Reads with shared molecular identifiers were discarded instead of being binned into consensus sequences. MiTCR, run with a Q25 quality threshold and the strictest error-elimination algorithm, handled CDR3 identification, clonotype clustering and error correction. A nonparametric unseen species model with Euler transformation was used to estimate a lower bound on total TCR beta diversity. TCRdb trimmed public reads at Q25 via fastp, called clones via MiXCR and kept in-frame beta chains. Merged by CDR3 protein, the rows form single entries marked with the most common genes and DNA. The V and J calls reflect TCRdb's pipeline rather than the authors' work. This sample lists 750,000 to 850,000 distinct CDR3 sequences; around 25% were detected once. The ten largest account for approximately 3.7% of the sample.

The donors were 40 or so Caucasian individuals from Russia, aged roughly 6 to 100 years, who were systemically healthy. Roughly 11 milliliters of peripheral blood were drawn from each donor into EDTA-treated Vacutainer tubes. Ficoll-Paque density-gradient centrifugation was used to isolate PBMCs, with at least 6.5 million per sample. Trizol reagent was used to extract total RNA from PBMCs, with at least 6 micrograms per sample. For every donor, an aliquot of PBMCs went through flow cytometry to measure the percentages of naive CD45RAhigh/CD27high T cells. These data also featured in a second study, about T cells of mothers and their children. As that second paper reports: The donors were nine systemically healthy Caucasian individuals, made up of three mothers and their six children. cDNA synthesis used all of the extracted RNA, with around 1.5 ug of RNA in each 15 ul reaction. Sample barcodes and 2-4 random nucleotides were added via the M1S primer in the second PCR. Over 8.5 million TCR beta CDR3 reads were obtained for each mother, and 3 million to 3.5 million reads were obtained for each child. Thymic selection shapes the output of TCR recombination in a similar way in related and unrelated pairs, and inherited differences have a minor effect. Normalized repertoire overlap was always slightly but never significantly higher in related than unrelated mother-child pairs. Persistent microchimeric T cell clones were not detected, at a sensitivity of 85 to 100 clones per million clonotypes. In the study, deep NGS was used to compare the TCR beta repertoires of mothers and children, and features distinguishing related mother-child pairs from unrelated individuals were sought. On average, the children were approximately 11 +/- 4 years old, while the mothers were about 40 +/- 4 years old. After adapters were ligated using NEBNext reagents, the libraries underwent 100+100 nt paired-end sequencing on an Illumina HiSeq 2000. To prevent cross-contamination, the mother and child libraries were prepared a month apart and were sequenced in separate runs. For each donor, between roughly 500,000 and 2,300,000 distinct TCR beta clonotypes were identified. Naive TCR beta clonotypes were estimated from low-frequency clonotypes matched to each donor's FACS-determined naive share, without sorting.

This sequence uses TRBV7-9 and TRBJ1-4, with the D gene call left open. The sequencing input was blood. This sequence was found in a boy between 5 and 17 years old in good health. The CDR3 sequence is CASSLGVATNEKLFF. The nucleotides are TGTGCCAGCAGCTTAGGAGTAGCAACTAATGAAAAACTGTTTTTT.